This TCR beta chain was obtained from a study of technical replicates of blood from a handful of donors. Profiled with immunoSEQ multiplex PCR; TCRdb holds only in-frame clones, not every one. Among roughly 61,000 clones, roughly 97% were seen once, and the ten largest hold approximately 0.18%. V was trimmed by 1 base and J by 2 bases, leaving 6 bases between them. Looked up from germline, CDR1 is SGHVS and CDR2 is FNYEAQ. The CDR3 spans 14 residues. The chain couples TRBV7-6 to TRBJ1-3; D unclear. This receptor was identified in a human donor in good health. The specimen sequenced was T cells isolated from PBMCs. CDR3 nucleotides: TGTGCCAGCAGCTTAGAGGAGACTGGAAACACCATATATTTT. Its translation is CASSLEETGNTIYF.